This TCR beta chain appears in the sequencing data of a study of molecular identifiers for immune sequencing clone quantification. Findings of the study overall: The study reportedly detected spiked Jurkat TCR RNA from one cell among around 970,000 naive cells.

V dropped 2 bases and J dropped 0 bases, with 19 bases sitting between them. Germline CDR1 is MNHEY and CDR2 is SVGEGT. The CDR3 is 18 residues long. This clonotype was counted at least ten times. The antigen is undetermined. TCRdb reanalysed the PCR reads using MiXCR and keeps one entry per CDR3 protein. Among hundreds of thousands of distinct CDR3 sequences listed, approximately 24% were seen once. Input for naive CD8 libraries was 20,000 to 1,000,000 sorted cells; the RNA fraction used was 10%, 30% or 50%. The J gene is TRBJ1-1, the V gene TRBV6-2 or TRBV6-3; possibly TRBD1 for D (5 bases). Material for sequencing was naive CD8+ T cells from blood, with Jurkat cell RNA spiked in. Described subset: FACS-sorted CD8+CD4-CCR7+CD45RA+ naive T cells. The TCR sequence derives from a human donor in good health. Some libraries in this study had Jurkat cell RNA spiked in. The CDR3 here is CASSYERKVGVMNTEAFF. The CDR3, as DNA: TGTGCCAGCAGTTACGAGCGTAAGGTGGGGGTCATGAACACTGAAGCTTTCTTT.